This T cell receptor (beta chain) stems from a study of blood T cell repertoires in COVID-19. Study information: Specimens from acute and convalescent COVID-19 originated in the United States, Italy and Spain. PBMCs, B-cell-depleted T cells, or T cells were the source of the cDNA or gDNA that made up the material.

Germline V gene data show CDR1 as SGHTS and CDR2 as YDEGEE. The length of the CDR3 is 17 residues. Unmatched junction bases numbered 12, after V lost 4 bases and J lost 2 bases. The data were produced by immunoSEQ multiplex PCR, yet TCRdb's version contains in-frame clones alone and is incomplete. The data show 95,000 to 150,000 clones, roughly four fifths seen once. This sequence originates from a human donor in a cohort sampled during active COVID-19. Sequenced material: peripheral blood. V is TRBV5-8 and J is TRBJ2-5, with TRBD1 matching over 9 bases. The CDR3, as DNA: TGTGCCAGCAGCCCGGCCGTAGGGACAGGGATTCAAGAGACCCAGTACTTC. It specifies CASSPAVGTGIQETQYF.